Sequencing of this T cell receptor (beta chain) was carried out in a study of tumor and adjacent non-tumor tissue in lung cancer. Study outcomes and limitations: Shorter survival was associated with higher TCR diversity in tumors.

This sample's RNA came from whole unsorted tissue. On this clonotype itself: Its antigen remains unknown. A much larger clone lies one base from this, so it may be a read error.

A modified ARM-PCR protocol with three rounds of nested PCR amplified TCRbeta. TCRdb independently ran MiXCR on the multiplex PCR reads; one entry per CDR3 protein. This table holds around 200,000 distinct CDR3 sequences, about 76% found once. Sequenced: lung tumor tissue. This clonotype originated in a man between 60 and 70 years old with non-small cell lung cancer.

CDR3 sequence: CIDGTAFGTEAFF. CDR3 in DNA: TGCATTGATGGGACCGCTTTCGGCACTGAAGCTTTCTTT. The chain is built from TRBV20-1 and TRBJ1-1; D may be TRBD1 (5 bases). The length of the CDR3 is 13 residues. The germline CDR1 and CDR2 sequences are DFQATT and SNEGSKA (reference sequence).